A selection of T cell receptor beta chains follows, all from one sample in a study of tumor and adjacent non-tumor tissue in lung cancer. MiXCR, run by TCRdb on the multiplex PCR reads, gives a single entry per CDR3 protein. The sample carries over 35,000 distinct CDR3 sequences, less than 65% recorded once. Sequenced: distant non-tumor lung tissue. Receptors were obtained from a man aged 45-60 years with non-small cell lung cancer. Each CDR3 is given with its conserved first and last residue. The order of the fields is CDR3 protein, CDR3 DNA, D gene, J gene, V gene, clone size. D genes are given only for firm matches. Not every row has a clone size; where given, it reads once, few, many or a size class.

CAYKGLMNTGELFF TGTGCCTACAAGGGACTGATGAACACCGGGGAGCTGTTTTTT NA TRBJ2-2 TRBV30 many
CSAYPTSTDTQYF TGCAGTGCATATCCAACAAGCACAGATACGCAGTATTTT NA TRBJ2-3 TRBV20-1 NA
CASSQVDRNNEQFF TGCGCCAGCAGCCAAGTTGACAGAAACAATGAGCAGTTCTTC NA TRBJ2-1 TRBV4-1 medium-sized
CSLEDWGESETQYF TGCAGCCTTGAAGATTGGGGAGAGTCAGAGACCCAGTACTTC NA TRBJ2-5 TRBV29-1 once
CASSDGLALEQFF TGTGCCAGCAGTGATGGGCTAGCCCTCGAGCAGTTCTTC NA TRBJ2-1 TRBV2 many
CAISESWYEQYF TGTGCCATCAGTGAGTCTTGGTACGAGCAGTACTTC NA TRBJ2-7 TRBV10-3 many
CASSEIKEITEAFF TGTGCCAGCAGTGAAATTAAGGAGATCACTGAAGCTTTCTTT NA TRBJ1-1 TRBV6-1 many
CVSTLVVVETQYF TGTGTCAGCACCTTAGTGGTCGTGGAGACCCAGTACTTC NA TRBJ2-5 TRBV11-2 once
CASSQEGVRHF TGCGCCAGCAGCCAAGAAGGTGTCCGGCACTTC NA TRBJ2-5 TRBV4-1 medium-sized
CASSLASGYEQHF TGTGCCAGCAGTTTAGCTAGCGGGTACGAGCAGCACTTC TRBD2 TRBJ2-7 TRBV28 NA
CRADSSGLNEQFF TGCAGAGCTGACTCTAGCGGACTAAATGAGCAATTCTTC TRBD2 TRBJ2-1 TRBV29-1 NA
CATSGAISETQHF TGTGCCACCAGTGGGGCGATTTCGGAGACCCAGCACTTC NA TRBJ2-5 TRBV24-1 once
CASSGDWGTESSYGQYF TGTGCCAGCAGCGGGGATTGGGGGACAGAGAGCTCCTACGGGCAGTACTTC TRBD1 TRBJ2-7 TRBV5-4 once
CASSLAGGETQYF TGTGCCAGCAGCTTGGCCGGAGGGGAGACCCAGTACTTC NA TRBJ2-5 TRBV5-4 many
CSVEGTGQASEAFF TGCAGCGTTGAAGGAACGGGACAGGCGTCTGAAGCTTTCTTT TRBD1 TRBJ1-1 TRBV29-1 many
CASIIAGGPQNEQFF TGCGCCAGCATAATAGCGGGAGGGCCTCAGAATGAGCAGTTCTTC TRBD2 TRBJ2-1 TRBV10-2 many
CASSLFGQGQVTQHF TGTGCCAGCAGCTTGTTTGGGCAGGGTCAAGTGACCCAGCACTTC NA TRBJ2-5 TRBV5-5 NA
CASTGRRHADTQYF TGCGCCAGCACAGGGCGTCGTCATGCAGATACGCAGTATTTT NA TRBJ2-3 TRBV23-1 NA
CVSSSGICYGYTF TGCGTCAGCAGCTCAGGGATTTGCTATGGCTACACCTTC NA TRBJ1-2 TRBV11-2 once
CASSYSSPAYIDTQYF TGTGCCAGCAGTTACTCGAGCCCAGCTTACATAGATACGCAGTATTTT NA TRBJ2-3 TRBV6-2/TRBV6-3 NA
CASSTGASGGAQEQFF TGTGCCAGCAGCACCGGGGCTAGCGGGGGGGCACAGGAGCAGTTCTTC TRBD2 TRBJ2-1 TRBV11-2 NA
CTSWDSQETQYF TGTACCAGTTGGGACTCACAAGAGACCCAATACTTC NA TRBJ2-5 TRBV6-5 NA
CASSSEQGTYNGQFF TGTGCCAGCAGCTCTGAACAGGGGACCTACAATGGGCAGTTCTTT TRBD1 TRBJ2-1 TRBV11-3 NA
CASSSMDRLTNGYTF TGTGCCAGCAGCAGTATGGACCGGTTGACGAATGGCTACACCTTC NA TRBJ1-2 TRBV7-9 few
CASSYKGAGGYTF TGTGCCAGCAGTTACAAGGGGGCCGGAGGCTACACCTTC TRBD1 TRBJ1-2 TRBV6-5 NA
CARSPPREGVRADTQYF TGTGCCAGGAGCCCACCCAGGGAGGGGGTAAGGGCAGATACGCAGTATTTT NA TRBJ2-3 TRBV28 NA
CASSFGTVGGYTF TGTGCCAGTAGTTTCGGGACAGTCGGCGGCTACACCTTC TRBD1 TRBJ1-2 TRBV7-8 NA
CASSFNGGRNEQFF TGTGCCAGCAGTTTTAATGGGGGGCGGAATGAGCAGTTCTTC NA TRBJ2-1 TRBV12-3/TRBV12-4 many
CASTVQGYTGELFF TGTGCCAGCACCGTACAGGGTTACACCGGGGAGCTGTTTTTT NA TRBJ2-2 TRBV12-3/TRBV12-4 many
CAFSDNLGTGGSYEQYF TGTGCCTTCAGTGATAATCTCGGGACAGGGGGTTCCTACGAGCAGTACTTC TRBD1 TRBJ2-7 TRBV10-3 NA